This T cell receptor beta chain originates from a study of cytomegalovirus exposure and HLA in healthy donors. Study-level results: Later on, an analysis tied 15,000 or so TCR beta sequences to HLA alleles at 0.05 false discovery rate. In a later analysis, TCR beta V- and J-gene trimming showed a link to a missense DCLRE1C variant. Earlier results showed most TCR beta V segments being productive about 87% or about 30% of the time.

As for the donors, each was a healthy bone marrow donor. 60 Vbeta and 13 Jbeta primers were used in PCR. Profiled with immunoSEQ multiplex PCR; TCRdb holds only in-frame clones, not every one. This table holds roughly 63,000 clones, over 60% found once. As concerns this clone: The antigen remains undetermined.

This clonotype was obtained from a man aged 50 or older in good health and CMV-seropositive. The sample consisted of PBMCs.

The CDR3 sequence: CATLGDYTEAFF. Written as DNA, the CDR3 is TGTGCCACCCTCGGTGATTACACTGAAGCTTTCTTT. This rearrangement joins TRBV2 to TRBJ1-1; D remains ambiguous. CDR3 length: 12 residues. CDR1 is SNHLY, CDR2 FYNNEI, per germline. Trimming cost V 10 bases and J 3 bases, with 12 bases left between them. The full variable domain, with the rest looked up from reference TRBV2 and TRBJ1-1, is EPEVTQTPSHQVTQMGQEVILRCVPISNHLYFYWYRQILGQKVEFLVSFYNNEISEKSEIFDDQFSVERPDGSNFTLKIRSTKLEDSAMYFCATLGDYTEAFFGQGTRLTVV.